Presented here are 26 T cell receptor beta chains from one specimen sequenced in a study of blood T cell repertoires in COVID-19. TCRdb's copy holds only in-frame clones and misses some; the assay was immunoSEQ multiplex PCR. Of 200,000 to 300,000 clones listed, 65% to 85% are singletons. Sequencing input: peripheral blood. The origin of the receptors is a human donor in a cohort sampled during active COVID-19.

CDR3 DNA: TGTGCCAGCAGCTCTAGCGGAACTAGCACAGATACGCAGTATTTT. It specifies CASSSSGTSTDTQYF. This chain joins TRBV5-4 and TRBJ2-3, with 7 bases that match TRBD2. The CDR3 sequence is 15 residues long. J lost 0 bases, V lost 3 bases, and 4 bases had no gene match. Germline values: CDR1 SGHNT, CDR2 YYREEE (reference sequence).

V and J are TRBV15 and TRBJ2-1, with 7 positions matching TRBD2. The germline gives CDR1 LNHNV, CDR2 YYDKDF (reference sequence). J gave up 4 bases and V 5 bases, and 5 bases lay outside the gene matches. CDR3 size: 14 residues. The CDR3 loop reads CATSPAGKYNEQFF. In DNA form, the CDR3 reads TGTGCCACCAGCCCAGCGGGAAAATACAATGAGCAGTTCTTC.

This chain joins TRBV15 and TRBJ1-5; a weak D match, TRBD1 (5 bases). Deletions cut 5 bases from V and 2 bases from J, with 7 bases between. Looked up from germline, CDR1 is LNHNV and CDR2 is YYDKDF (reference sequence). The CDR3 sequence is 13 residues long. The CDR3 coding sequence is TGTGCCACCAGCGGGGGGGGCAATCAGCCCCAGCATTTT. It codes for CATSGGGNQPQHF.

In this sample, this clone turned up once. This rearrangement joins TRBV5-5 to TRBJ2-7; D is unclear. Germline CDR1 SGHKS, CDR2 YYEKEE (reference sequence). The CDR3 runs to 14 residues. V dropped 0 bases and J dropped 6 bases, with 13 bases sitting between them. The CDR3 sequence is CASSLDLGGLEQYF. The DNA for the CDR3 is TGTGCCAGCAGCTTGGATCTGGGTGGGCTCGAGCAGTACTTC.

The genes are TRBV19 and TRBJ1-2, with 10 bases identical to TRBD1. The CDR3 covers 15 residues. The ends lost 7 bases at V and 4 bases at J; junction bases unmatched: 9. Germline loops: CDR1 LNHDA, CDR2 SQIVND (reference sequence). In DNA form, the CDR3 reads TGTGCCAGTACTAAGACAGGGGGCGCTTCCTATGGCTACACCTTC. It yields the protein CASTKTGGASYGYTF.

V gene TRBV4-1 combines with J gene TRBJ1-6; D not certain. Per the germline V gene, CDR1 is MGHRA and CDR2 is YSYEKL. The ends were cut back, 8 bases at V and 6 bases at J, with 17 bases in the middle. The CDR3 sequence is 15 residues long. The CDR3 DNA is TGCGCCAGCCTCCAAAACCGGGAGACTAATTCACCCCTCCACTTT. The encoded protein is CASLQNRETNSPLHF.

The rearrangement links TRBV28 to TRBJ2-2, with 9 positions matching TRBD2. Germline V gene sequence: CDR1 MDHEN, CDR2 SYDVKM. V shed 2 bases and J 0 bases; nucleotides not matched to a gene: 1. The CDR3 loop spans 16 amino acids. Written as DNA, the CDR3 is TGTGCCAGCAGTTTAGGACTAGCGCCGAACACCGGGGAGCTGTTTTTT. This sequence encodes CASSLGLAPNTGELFF.

This sequence joins TRBV5-1 and TRBJ2-5; D call uncertain. This CDR3 is built from 14 residues. The germline CDR1 and CDR2 sequences are SGHRS and YFSETQ. Trimming took 6 bases from V and 2 from J, leaving 14 bases between them. The CDR3 DNA reads as TGCGCCAGCATGATCTCTGAGGCGCAAGAGACCCAGTACTTC. This translates into CASMISEAQETQYF.

As to this clone: At the DNA level, this CDR3 is encoded by other sequences in the same sample as well. The rearrangement links TRBV3-1 (or the pseudogene TRBV3-2) to TRBJ2-2, with 8 bases that match TRBD2. The CDR3 runs 15 residues. After removal of 4 bases from V and 1 base from J, the junction contained 2 bases not matched to a gene. Germline V gives CDR1 LGHDT, CDR2 YNNKEL (reference sequence). DNA of the CDR3: TGTGCCAGCAGCCCTACTAGCGGGAACACCGGGGAGCTGTTTTTT. Encoded protein: CASSPTSGNTGELFF.

The rearrangement links TRBV18 to TRBJ1-1; the match to TRBD1 covers 7 bases. Germline V gives CDR1 KGHSH, CDR2 LQKENI. Losses at the gene ends were 2 bases for V and 6 bases for J; bases not matched to a gene: 6. The CDR3 runs 14 residues. The CDR3 DNA reads as TGTGCCAGCTCACCAGCCAGGGGGGAGGCTGAAGCTTTCTTT. Its protein is CASSPARGEAEAFF.

The chain recombines TRBV4-1 with TRBJ1-1, with a weak D call TRBD1 (6 bases). The germline V gene encodes CDR1 MGHRA and CDR2 YSYEKL. This CDR3 region has 16 residues. Trimming pared 0 bases from V and 3 bases from J, leaving 14 bases between. Here the CDR3 reads CASSQDFGGRDTEAFF. Here the CDR3 DNA reads TGCGCCAGCAGCCAAGACTTCGGGGGGCGGGACACTGAAGCTTTCTTT.

This clone was seen once. The rearrangement uses TRBV24-1 and TRBJ2-5; TRBD2 matches 8 bases. Unmatched junction bases numbered 12, after V lost 12 bases and J lost 7 bases. The CDR3 loop spans 13 amino acids. The germline CDR1 and CDR2 sequences are KGHDR and SFDVKD. Written as DNA, the CDR3 is TGTGCCTCCTCGCGGGAGGCCGGGGGGACCCAGTACTTC. Translation gives CASSREAGGTQYF.

The J gene is TRBJ2-5, the V gene TRBV5-3, with TRBD2 matching over 8 bases. TRBV5-3 is marked as an open reading frame, function uncertain. The CDR3 length is 13 residues. V lost 4 bases and J lost 14; bases outside the gene matches: 13. The CDR3 spells CARSRLRSGSFYF. CDR3 in DNA: TGTGCCAGAAGCCGTCTACGGAGCGGGAGTTTTTACTTC.

V is TRBV2 and J is TRBJ1-5, with 11 bases aligning to TRBD1. V shed 4 bases, J shed 6 bases, and the junction held 2 bases outside the gene matches. The CDR3 loop spans 14 amino acids. The germline V gene has CDR1 SNHLY and CDR2 FYNNEI. CDR3 bases: TGTGCCAGCAGTGTGGACAGGGGGCGTCAGCCCCAGCATTTT. It is translated as CASSVDRGRQPQHF.

V is TRBV4-2 and J is TRBJ2-4; TRBD2 aligns across 11 bases. With 2 bases clipped from V and 4 bases from J, the junction kept 4 bases outside the gene matches. Germline assignment: CDR1 LGHNA and CDR2 YNFKEQ. This CDR3 has 16 residues. Here the CDR3 reads CASSQLLAGGKNIQYF. Here the CDR3 DNA reads TGTGCCAGCAGCCAACTCTTAGCGGGAGGGAAAAACATTCAGTACTTC.

J is TRBJ2-7 and V is TRBV5-8; 7 nucleotides align to TRBD1. Germline values: CDR1 SGHTS, CDR2 YDEGEE. Trimming cost V 7 bases and J 2 bases; bases outside gene matches: 6. This CDR3 comprises 13 residues. The chain's CDR3 is CASGRDSTYEQYF. The CDR3 region has the DNA TGTGCCAGCGGCCGGGACAGTACCTACGAGCAGTACTTC.

The gene calls are TRBV7-8 and TRBJ2-5; D not certain. Germline lookup yields CDR1 SGHVS and CDR2 FQNEAQ. Trimming left V 1 base short and J 5 bases short, with 11 bases between. There are 14 residues in the CDR3. The CDR3 DNA sequence: TGTGCCAGCAGCTTAGGGTACCAAGCGGAGACCCAGTACTTC. Its protein product is CASSLGYQAETQYF.

V usage is TRBV14 and J usage is TRBJ1-2, with 8 bases lining up with TRBD1. V gave up 4 bases and J gave up 4 bases; unmatched junction bases: 8. From germline, CDR1 is SGHDN and CDR2 FVKESK. CDR3 length: 15 residues. The DNA of the CDR3 is TGTGCCAGCAGCCGATACAGGGGGGGAATCTATGGCTACACCTTC. Translating gives CASSRYRGGIYGYTF.

The chain combines TRBV28 with TRBJ1-6, with D perhaps TRBD1 (5 bases). CDR1 MDHEN and CDR2 SYDVKM come from the germline V gene. This CDR3 contains 15 residues. The V gene lost 7 bases and the J gene lost 0 bases, with 10 bases spanning the gap. CDR3 nucleotides: TGTGCCAGCATCGACAGTAGCTCCTATAATTCACCCCTCCACTTT. Its protein product is CASIDSSSYNSPLHF.

This chain joins TRBV4-2 and TRBJ1-4; D is undetermined. Germline lookup yields CDR1 LGHNA and CDR2 YNFKEQ. V was pared by 0 bases and J by 4 bases, with 9 bases between. The CDR3 sequence is 15 residues long. CDR3: CASSQDAGINEKLFF. The CDR3, as DNA: TGTGCCAGCAGCCAAGACGCGGGGATTAATGAAAAACTGTTTTTT.

The V call is TRBV28, the J call TRBJ2-1; 9 bases line up with TRBD1. CDR1 MDHEN and CDR2 SYDVKM come from the germline V gene. V shed 5 bases, J shed 0 bases, and the junction held 5 bases outside the gene matches. This CDR3 is built from 16 residues. CDR3 sequence reads: CASSSPTGGSYNEQFF. The CDR3 nucleotides read TGTGCCAGCAGTAGCCCGACAGGGGGCTCCTACAATGAGCAGTTCTTC.

Comments on this clone: The same CDR3 arises from other DNA sequences in this sample as well. This rearrangement joins TRBV5-1 to TRBJ2-3; 13 nucleotides line up with TRBD2. This CDR3 is 16 amino acids long. Per the germline V gene, CDR1 is SGHRS and CDR2 is YFSETQ. V dropped 2 bases and J dropped 1; count of bases not matched to a gene: 1. CDR3 region: CASSFGLAGGTDTQYF. CDR3 in DNA: TGCGCCAGCAGCTTCGGACTAGCGGGAGGCACAGATACGCAGTATTTT.

This clone was observed a single time. The chain recombines TRBV7-2 with TRBJ2-5; tentatively, D is TRBD2 (6 bases). The CDR3 is 13 residues long. Germline V gene lookup returns CDR1 SGHTA and CDR2 FQGNSA. The germline V and J ends were trimmed by 5 bases and 5 bases, with 12 bases remaining between them. The CDR3 DNA reads TGTGCCAGCAGCCCGGGACTGCGGGAGACCCAGTACTTC. This gives the protein CASSPGLRETQYF.

The V gene is TRBV4-2, the J gene TRBJ1-4; the match to TRBD1 covers 10 bases. Germline assignment: CDR1 LGHNA and CDR2 YNFKEQ. The V gene end was trimmed by 2 bases and the J gene end by 7 bases; junction bases not matched to a gene: 4. The length of the CDR3 is 15 residues. Written as DNA, the CDR3 is TGTGCCAGCAGCCAACCAGACAGGGGGCGTGAAAAACTGTTTTTT. Translated, it gives CASSQPDRGREKLFF.

V is TRBV5-1 and J is TRBJ2-2, with 9 bases identical to TRBD1. Germline V CDR1 and CDR2: SGHRS, YFSETQ. After removal of 5 bases from V and 2 bases from J, the junction contained 7 bases not matched to a gene. CDR3 length: 16 amino acids. The CDR3 protein is CASRTRQGGNTGELFF. The CDR3 coding sequence is TGCGCCAGCAGAACGAGACAGGGGGGAAACACCGGGGAGCTGTTTTTT.

This chain uses TRBV19 with TRBJ2-2; D remains ambiguous. Germline lookup yields CDR1 LNHDA and CDR2 SQIVND (reference sequence). This CDR3 has 12 residues. V was trimmed by 3 bases and J by 5 bases, leaving 4 bases between them. CDR3 sequence: CASSIGTGELFF. CDR3 DNA: TGTGCCAGTAGTATCGGGACCGGGGAGCTGTTTTTT.